These 31 T cell receptor beta chains originate from one sample sequenced in a study of technical replicates of blood from several donors. Sequencing was performed with immunoSEQ multiplex PCR; in TCRdb, only in-frame clones are kept and a portion is missing. The sample lists more than 65,000 clones, 90% to 95% occurring once. The sample was T cells isolated from PBMCs. Every receptor here comes from a human donor in good health.

The chain is built from TRBV4-1 and TRBJ1-3, with D possibly being TRBD1 (6 bases). Trimming shortened V by 0 bases and J by 0 bases, and 15 bases separated the two germline ends. This CDR3 is built from 18 residues. The germline gives CDR1 MGHRA, CDR2 YSYEKL. The CDR3 DNA reads as TGCGCCAGCAGCCAAGAAGGGGGGGGGTCGGACTCTGGAAACACCATATATTTT. As protein: CASSQEGGGSDSGNTIYF.

V and J are TRBV18 and TRBJ1-1, with TRBD1 matching over 8 bases. Losses at the gene ends were 5 bases for V and 0 bases for J; bases not matched to a gene: 17. CDR1 and CDR2 (germline): KGHSH, LQKENI. The CDR3 spans 19 residues. As DNA, the CDR3 is TGTGCCAGCTCAAGATACCAACAGGGGGGGCCGGGAATGAACACTGAAGCTTTCTTT. This codes for CASSRYQQGGPGMNTEAFF.

The chain uses TRBV7-9 and TRBJ2-5; TRBD1 might be the D (6 bases). The CDR3 is 13 amino acids. V lost 2 bases and J lost 5, with 9 bases in between. In germline, CDR1 is SEHNR, CDR2 FQNEAQ (reference sequence). CDR3 sequence reads: CASSLNRAETQYF. CDR3 nucleotides: TGTGCCAGCAGCTTAAACAGGGCGGAGACCCAGTACTTC.

The gene calls are TRBV30 and TRBJ1-1; 11 bases align to TRBD1. Germline V gene sequence: CDR1 GTSNPN, CDR2 SVGIG (reference sequence). With 3 bases clipped from V and 14 bases from J, the junction kept 14 bases outside the gene matches. The CDR3 sequence is 14 residues long. CDR3 DNA sequence: TGTGCCTGGAGGACCGGGACAGGGGGGTATCAGGGGTTCTTT. Encoded protein: CAWRTGTGGYQGFF.

CDR3 sequence: CASSTRTDYGYTF. In DNA form, the CDR3 reads TGTGCCAGCAGTACGCGGACTGACTATGGCTACACCTTC. This chain links TRBV6-1 with TRBJ1-2; no reliable D call. V was clipped by 5 bases and J by 3 bases, with 10 bases between them. CDR1 and CDR2 (germline): MNHNS, SASEGT. CDR3 length: 13 residues.

This clone was detected only a few times. The chain has TRBV5-4 and TRBJ2-1; 10 bases agree with TRBD2. J was trimmed by 10 bases and V by 3 bases; bases with no gene match: 7. This CDR3 has 14 amino acids. Per the germline V gene, CDR1 is SGHNT and CDR2 is YYREEE (reference sequence). For the CDR3, the DNA is TGTGCCAGCAGCTCCGCTAGCGGGGGCGAGGAGCAGTTCTTC. Translating gives CASSSASGGEEQFF.

The V and J genes are TRBV20-1 and TRBJ1-1; no firm D call. CDR1 DFQATT and CDR2 SNEGSKA come from the germline V gene (reference sequence). This CDR3 has 11 amino acids. The CDR3 loop is CRGSLNTEAFF. The CDR3 DNA follows: TGCAGGGGCAGCTTGAACACTGAAGCTTTCTTT.

This chain links TRBV19 with TRBJ2-7, with a weak D call TRBD1 (6 bases). From germline, CDR1 is LNHDA and CDR2 SQIVND (reference sequence). This CDR3 region has 13 residues. V lost 5 bases and J lost 0, with 8 bases in between. The CDR3 DNA sequence: TGTGCCAGTAGTTGGACAGACTCCTACGAGCAGTACTTC. This encodes CASSWTDSYEQYF. The full variable domain, in which reference TRBV19 and TRBJ2-7 provide the parts outside the CDR3, is DGGITQSPKYLFRKEGQNVTLSCEQNLNHDAMYWYRQDPGQGLRLIYYSQIVNDFQKGDIAEGYSVSREKKESFPLTVTSAQKNPTAFYLCASSWTDSYEQYFGPGTRLTVT.

The CDR3 region is CASSHETGGFVYEQYF. The CDR3 nucleotides are TGTGCCAGCAGCCACGAGACAGGGGGCTTCGTCTACGAGCAGTACTTC. The chain is built from TRBV7-9 and TRBJ2-7; TRBD1 matches at 10 bases. CDR1 and CDR2 (germline): SEHNR, FQNEAQ (reference sequence). Germline trimming cut 5 bases from V and 3 bases from J; bases unmatched to any gene: 10. The CDR3 is made up of 16 amino acids.

DNA for the CDR3: TGTGCCAGCAGTGCGGGGAGTCAGCCCCAGCATTTT. Protein product: CASSAGSQPQHF. The chain carries TRBV27 and TRBJ1-5; D gene uncertain. CDR3 length equals 12 residues. Germline CDR1 reads MNHEY; CDR2 reads SMNVEV (reference sequence). Trimming removed 5 bases from V and 6 bases from J, with 8 bases in between.

The chain links TRBV29-1 to TRBJ2-3; TRBD1 agrees at 7 bases. CDR3 length equals 11 residues. CDR1 SQVTM and CDR2 ANQGSEA come from the germline V gene. V shed 6 bases and J 11 bases; nucleotides not matched to a gene: 8. The CDR3 protein is CSVRQGGLQYF. In DNA form, the CDR3 reads TGCAGCGTCCGACAGGGCGGACTGCAGTATTTT.

The chain is built from TRBV19 and TRBJ1-6; D gene ambiguous. Germline V gene sequence: CDR1 LNHDA, CDR2 SQIVND (reference sequence). The CDR3 has 14 amino acids. V was trimmed by 8 bases and J by 8 bases, leaving 16 bases between them. The CDR3 protein is CASGLRQTHSPLHF. The CDR3 DNA is TGTGCCAGTGGATTGCGGCAGACCCATTCACCCCTCCACTTT.

This chain uses TRBV6-5 with TRBJ1-5, with D maybe TRBD1 (6 bases). The CDR3 length is 15 residues. Germline V CDR1 and CDR2: MNHEY, SVGAGI. V was shortened by 7 bases and J by 1 base, with 14 bases between the two germline ends. The CDR3 sequence is CASKVSDRSNQPQHF. CDR3 sequence (DNA): TGTGCCAGCAAGGTTAGTGACAGGAGCAATCAGCCCCAGCATTTT.

The V call is TRBV19, the J call TRBJ2-6; D is possibly TRBD1 (6 bases). Germline loops: CDR1 LNHDA, CDR2 SQIVND (reference sequence). The CDR3 is made up of 18 amino acids. The V and J ends lost 1 base and 4 bases respectively, with 17 bases between them. As DNA, the CDR3 is TGTGCCAGTAGTATAGGGGGGCTTGGGAGTTCAGGGGCCAACGTCCTGACTTTC. Translating gives CASSIGGLGSSGANVLTF.

This clone showed up just once. The chain carries TRBV28 and TRBJ2-1, with 8 bases that match TRBD2. This CDR3 contains 15 residues. Losses at the gene ends were 5 bases for V and 9 bases for J; bases not matched to a gene: 12. The germline CDR1 and CDR2 sequences are MDHEN and SYDVKM. CDR3 nucleotide sequence: TGTGCCAGCAGTCCCCCGGTAGCGGGAAGAGGTGAGCAGTTCTTC. Protein: CASSPPVAGRGEQFF.

This clone has only one observation. The gene calls are TRBV5-8 and TRBJ2-2; D call uncertain. Deletions cut 0 bases from V and 7 bases from J, with 4 bases between. CDR3 length: 12 residues. Germline CDR1 is SGHTS and CDR2 is YDEGEE. CDR3 nucleotide sequence: TGTGCCAGCAGCTTGGAATACGGGGAGCTGTTTTTT. As protein: CASSLEYGELFF.

The chain employs TRBV28 and TRBJ2-7, with 7 bases matching TRBD1. The CDR3 sequence is 14 residues long. Germline V gives CDR1 MDHEN, CDR2 SYDVKM. The V segment lost 6 bases and the J segment 2 bases; nucleotides outside the gene matches: 7. In DNA, the CDR3 is TGTGCCAGCAGATCAGACAGGGAAGCCTACGAGCAGTACTTC. It codes for CASRSDREAYEQYF.

The CDR3 reads CASSELAIDNEQFF. In DNA, the CDR3 is TGTGCCAGCAGTGAACTAGCTATCGACAATGAGCAGTTCTTC. The rearrangement joins TRBV6-4 to TRBJ2-1, with a possible D match to TRBD2 (6 bases). The V gene's germline CDR1 is MRHNA and CDR2 SNTAGT. V was cut by 3 bases and J by 5 bases, with 11 bases left in between. This CDR3 has 14 residues.

V and J are TRBV6-1 and TRBJ2-7, with TRBD2 as a possible D gene (5 bases). Trimming removed 0 bases at V and 6 bases at J, with 15 bases between. The CDR3 totals 15 residues. The germline V gene encodes CDR1 MNHNS and CDR2 SASEGT. The CDR3 DNA sequence: TGTGCCAGCAGTGAAGCATTGGGGTCCGGGATCGAGCAGTACTTC. Residues: CASSEALGSGIEQYF.

In the case of this clone: The junction departs from germline at one end; a sequencing error may be responsible. The chain couples TRBV28 to TRBJ1-2; D is unresolved. The CDR3 totals 10 residues. Germline-derived CDR1 and CDR2 are MDHEN and SYDVKM. The CDR3 sequence: CASSSGRLGF. CDR3 sequence (DNA): TGTGCCAGCAGTTCGGGAAGGTTGGGCTTC.

Note on this clone: The junction departs from germline at one end; a sequencing error may be responsible. The chain is built from TRBV19 and TRBJ2-7; tentative D call: TRBD2 (6 bases). Germline CDR1 reads LNHDA; CDR2 reads SQIVND (reference sequence). CDR3 length: 15 amino acids. The CDR3 sequence is CASRIRDSRFHEQYF. In nucleotides, the CDR3 is TGTGCCAGTCGTATCAGGGACTCGCGGTTCCACGAGCAGTACTTC.

The chain combines TRBV5-1 with TRBJ2-5; 8 positions match TRBD2. Looked up from germline, CDR1 is SGHRS and CDR2 is YFSETQ. Unmatched junction bases numbered 9, after V lost 3 bases and J lost 5 bases. The CDR3 runs 15 residues. For the CDR3, the DNA is TGCGCCAGCAGCTGGATGCCGGGGGGGGTGGAGACCCAGTACTTC. Encoded protein: CASSWMPGGVETQYF.

The chain carries TRBV19 and TRBJ1-1; TRBD1 aligns across 8 bases. The CDR3 loop spans 14 amino acids. Germline assignment: CDR1 LNHDA and CDR2 SQIVND (reference sequence). V lost 11 bases, J lost 5 bases, and 13 bases stayed unmatched. The CDR3 protein is CASQNGQGGTEAFF. CDR3 nucleotide sequence: TGTGCCTCTCAAAACGGACAGGGAGGAACTGAAGCTTTCTTT.

The chain employs TRBV6-5 and TRBJ2-2; no definite D call. The CDR3 is 13 residues long. Trimming cost V 1 base and J 8 bases, with 8 bases left between them. Germline CDR1 and CDR2: MNHEY and SVGAGI. The CDR3 DNA sequence: TGTGCCAGCAGTTACTTCAAAGCGGGGGAGCTGTTTTTT. This sequence encodes CASSYFKAGELFF.

The J gene is TRBJ1-2, the V gene TRBV5-1; no clear D. CDR1 SGHRS and CDR2 YFSETQ come from the germline V gene. The V end lost 4 bases, the J end lost 0 bases, and 7 bases lay between the germline ends. The CDR3 spans 13 residues. CDR3 region: CASSRAANYGYTF. In DNA form, the CDR3 reads TGCGCCAGCAGCCGCGCCGCTAACTATGGCTACACCTTC.

Here the CDR3 reads CASAAGNYGYTF. The CDR3 coding sequence is TGTGCCTCAGCGGCAGGAAACTATGGCTACACCTTC. V and J are TRBV6-5 and TRBJ1-2; D not certain. With 11 bases removed from V and 2 bases from J, the gap between germline ends came to 12 bases. Germline CDR1 is MNHEY and CDR2 is SVGAGI. This CDR3 region has 12 residues.

This chain uses TRBV29-1 with TRBJ2-7; the D is unclear. V shed 0 bases and J shed 6 bases, with 6 bases lying between them. Germline-derived CDR1 and CDR2 are SQVTM and ANQGSEA. The CDR3 consists of 11 residues. In DNA form, the CDR3 reads TGCAGCGTTGAAGAGGGCCGCGAGCAGTACTTC. Protein product: CSVEEGREQYF.

The genes are TRBV7-9 and TRBJ1-1, with D unclear. The length of the CDR3 is 12 residues. Trimming took off 5 bases at V and 7 bases at J, with 11 bases between the two ends. CDR1 SEHNR and CDR2 FQNEAQ come from the germline V gene (reference sequence). DNA for the CDR3: TGTGCCAGCAGCCCGTTCACTATTGAAGCTTTCTTT. Translating it yields CASSPFTIEAFF.

The chain carries TRBV28 and TRBJ1-2, with D perhaps matching TRBD1 (5 bases). The V end was cut by 4 bases, the J end by 4 bases, with 10 bases between. CDR3 length: 13 amino acids. Germline CDR1 is MDHEN and CDR2 is SYDVKM. The CDR3 loop is CASSSGYAYGYTF. CDR3 sequence (DNA): TGTGCCAGCAGTTCAGGGTACGCCTATGGCTACACCTTC.

The V call is TRBV29-1, the J call TRBJ2-7; D unclear. Per the germline V gene, CDR1 is SQVTM and CDR2 is ANQGSEA. V was pared by 6 bases and J by 2 bases, with 5 bases between. The CDR3 runs 10 residues. CDR3 sequence (DNA): TGCAGCGTGCTAGCCTACGAGCAGTACTTC. Translated, it gives CSVLAYEQYF.

This chain links TRBV7-2 with TRBJ2-1; 11 bases agree with TRBD2. With 5 bases clipped from V and 7 bases from J, the junction kept 10 bases outside the gene matches. The germline CDR1 and CDR2 sequences are SGHTA and FQGNSA. CDR3 length equals 16 residues. In DNA, the CDR3 is TGTGCCAGCAGCCTCCGGCGTAGCGGGGGGGCAAATGAGCAGTTCTTC. This gives the protein CASSLRRSGGANEQFF.